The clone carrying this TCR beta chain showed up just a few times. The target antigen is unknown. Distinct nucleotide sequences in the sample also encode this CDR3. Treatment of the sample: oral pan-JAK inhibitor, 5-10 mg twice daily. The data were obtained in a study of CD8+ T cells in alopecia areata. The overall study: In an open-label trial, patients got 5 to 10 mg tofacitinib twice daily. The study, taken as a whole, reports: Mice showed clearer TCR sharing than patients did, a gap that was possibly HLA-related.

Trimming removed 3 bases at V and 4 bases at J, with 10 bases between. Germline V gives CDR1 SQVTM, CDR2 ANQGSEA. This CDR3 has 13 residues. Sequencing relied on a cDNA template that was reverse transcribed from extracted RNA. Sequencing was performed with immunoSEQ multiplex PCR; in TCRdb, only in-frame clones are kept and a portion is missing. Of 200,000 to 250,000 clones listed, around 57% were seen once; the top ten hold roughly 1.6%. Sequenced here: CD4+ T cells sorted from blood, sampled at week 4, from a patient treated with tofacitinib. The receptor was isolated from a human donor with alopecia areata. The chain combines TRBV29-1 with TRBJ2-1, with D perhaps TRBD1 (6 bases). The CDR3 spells CSVDRGLYNEQFF. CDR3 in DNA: TGCAGCGTTGACAGGGGCCTTTACAATGAGCAGTTCTTC.